Listed below are T cell receptor beta chains from one sample, sequenced in a study of cytomegalovirus exposure and HLA in healthy donors. Only in-frame clones appear in the TCRdb table, and some are missing; sequencing was by immunoSEQ multiplex PCR. The profile shows fewer than 250,000 clones, about 89% of them singletons. The sequencing input was PBMCs. Every receptor here comes from a man between 25 and 39 years old in good health and CMV-seronegative. Each CDR3 is given with its conserved first and last residue. A D gene is named only where the DNA matches it firmly. Clone size is not always given. Where it is, it says once, few, many or a class for expanded clones.

TGTGCCAGCAGTTTAACAGGGGGCAGCGGGGAGCTGTTTTTT | CASSLTGGSGELFF | - | TRBD1 | TRBJ2-2 | TRBV28
TGTGCCAGCAGTGAAATGGGCGGGAGTACTGAGACCCAGTACTTC | CASSEMGGSTETQYF | - | TRBD2 | TRBJ2-5 | TRBV6-1
TGTGCCAGCAGCCCTAGCGGGAGGGGATACGAGCAGTACTTC | CASSPSGRGYEQYF | - | TRBD2 | TRBJ2-7 | TRBV27
TGTGCCAGCAGTTCCACGGGACAGTATAGAGGCCAGCCCCAGCATTTT | CASSSTGQYRGQPQHF | - | TRBD1 | TRBJ1-5 | TRBV27
TGTGCCAGCAACCAACAGGGCGCGGAGACTGAAGCTTTCTTT | CASNQQGAETEAFF | once | - | TRBJ1-1 | TRBV27
TGTGCCAGCAGCTTGGATCCAGGGAAAGATACGCAGTATTTT | CASSLDPGKDTQYF | - | - | TRBJ2-3 | TRBV5-4
TGTGCCAGCAGCGTAGCGGGGGGGGGAGGGGCTGAGCAGTTCTTC | CASSVAGGGGAEQFF | - | TRBD2 | TRBJ2-1 | TRBV9
TGTGCCAGCAGTTTATTCCGGGTTGGGGGGAGGGAGCAGCCCCAGCATTTT | CASSLFRVGGREQPQHF | - | - | TRBJ1-5 | TRBV28
TGTGCCAGCCAGTCCTGGGGGGAGAACACTGAAGCTTTCTTT | CASQSWGENTEAFF | - | - | TRBJ1-1 | TRBV6-6
TGTGCCAGCAGTGAAAATATGGGGACAGGGTATCCTGGCTACACCTTC | CASSENMGTGYPGYTF | few | TRBD1 | TRBJ1-2 | TRBV6-1
TGCGCCAGTGGGACTAGCGGGGACAATGAGCAGTTCTTC | CASGTSGDNEQFF | - | TRBD2 | TRBJ2-1 | TRBV4-1
TGTGCCAGCAGTGTTTCCGGGACAGGGAATTCACCCCTCCACTTT | CASSVSGTGNSPLHF | - | TRBD1 | TRBJ1-6 | TRBV25-1
TGTGCCAGCAGTTTAAACCCCATCGGGGGATACGAGCAGTACTTC | CASSLNPIGGYEQYF | - | - | TRBJ2-7 | TRBV28
TGTGCCAGCAGTTTTCCAGGCTCCTACGAGCAGTACTTC | CASSFPGSYEQYF | - | - | TRBJ2-7 | TRBV6-5
TGTGCCAGCAGCTTTCGCGGACAGGTCGAAGAGACCCAGTACTTC | CASSFRGQVEETQYF | - | TRBD1 | TRBJ2-5 | TRBV11-2
TGTGCCAGCAGCCCTCAGACAGGGAGGTTTGATATCGGCTACACCTTC | CASSPQTGRFDIGYTF | - | TRBD1 | TRBJ1-2 | TRBV7-2
TGTGCCAGCATCTCCCGGGACAGACGAGTAGAAGCTTTCTTT | CASISRDRRVEAFF | - | TRBD1 | TRBJ1-1 | TRBV5-8
TGCGCCAGCAGCACGACAGGGATTAATCAGCCCCAGCATTTT | CASSTTGINQPQHF | - | TRBD1 | TRBJ1-5 | TRBV5-1
TGTGCCAGCATTTACAGGGAAGACCCTAACGGCGGGGAGCTGTTTTTT | CASIYREDPNGGELFF | - | - | TRBJ2-2 | TRBV2
TGCGCCAGCAGCAATGGCCACGCAACAACTAATGAAAAACTGTTTTTT | CASSNGHATTNEKLFF | - | - | TRBJ1-4 | TRBV5-1
TGCAGCGTTGAGGCAGGGGGTTATGGCTACACCTTC | CSVEAGGYGYTF | - | TRBD1 | TRBJ1-2 | TRBV29-1
TGTGCCAGTAGTATAGTTCCGGGACAGTACAATGAGCAGTTCTTC | CASSIVPGQYNEQFF | - | TRBD1 | TRBJ2-1 | TRBV19
TGTGCCAGCCGTCCACGGCGGGAGAGCTACGAGCAGTACTTC | CASRPRRESYEQYF | once | TRBD2 | TRBJ2-7 | TRBV6-1
TGTGCCAGCAGCTTAGAGGCGGGGGTCTACAATGAGCAGTTCTTC | CASSLEAGVYNEQFF | - | TRBD2 | TRBJ2-1 | TRBV5-4
TGTGCCAGCATGACGAAACCGGGACAGCGAACAACTGAAGCTTTCTTT | CASMTKPGQRTTEAFF | - | TRBD1 | TRBJ1-1 | TRBV7-9
TGCGCCAGCAGCCTCGGCGGAGAACCATACGAGCAGTACTTC | CASSLGGEPYEQYF | - | - | TRBJ2-7 | TRBV5-1
TGTGCCAGCAGCCATACGAGGGGGCGCCGGACCAAAAACATTCAGTACTTC | CASSHTRGRRTKNIQYF | - | TRBD1 | TRBJ2-4 | TRBV14
TGTGCCAGCAGTAGGGGCGGAGCCTACGAGCAGTACTTC | CASSRGGAYEQYF | - | - | TRBJ2-7 | TRBV28
TGTGCCACCAGCAGAGTTAGGGGAGGCGGTGGGCAGTTCTTC | CATSRVRGGGGQFF | - | - | TRBJ2-1 | TRBV15
TGTGCCAGTAGTATAGGGACAGGGGGCACGACTAAAACTGAAGCTTTCTTT | CASSIGTGGTTKTEAFF | - | TRBD1 | TRBJ1-1 | TRBV19
TGTGCCAGCAGTGGAAGGGGCAGGGGGCTAAGCACAGATACGCAGTATTTT | CASSGRGRGLSTDTQYF | - | TRBD1 | TRBJ2-3 | TRBV6-1
TGTGCCAGCAGTGATGCCAGGGTCGGGGAGCTGTTTTTT | CASSDARVGELFF | - | - | TRBJ2-2 | TRBV2
TGTGCCAGTACCAGGGGGAACACTGAAGCTTTCTTT | CASTRGNTEAFF | - | - | TRBJ1-1 | TRBV19
TGCGCCAGCAGCTCCAGGGGACAGTATGAAAAACTGTTTTTT | CASSSRGQYEKLFF | - | TRBD1 | TRBJ1-4 | TRBV5-1
TGTGCCAGCAGTCCTTTACAGGGGGTCTATGGCTACACCTTC | CASSPLQGVYGYTF | - | TRBD1 | TRBJ1-2 | TRBV27
TGCGCCAGCAGCCCGAACTCGAGGGACGAGCAGTACTTC | CASSPNSRDEQYF | - | - | TRBJ2-7 | TRBV5-1
TGTGCCAGCAGCCCGGGACAGGGAGACTATGGCTACACCTTC | CASSPGQGDYGYTF | - | TRBD1 | TRBJ1-2 | TRBV7-2
TGTGCCAGCAGCTCAAACAGGGTCGCCGGGGAGCTGTTTTTT | CASSSNRVAGELFF | - | - | TRBJ2-2 | TRBV7-2
TGTGCCAGCTCCCCTGACAGGGGGGTTGGCTACACCTTC | CASSPDRGVGYTF | - | TRBD1 | TRBJ1-2 | TRBV18
TGTTCCAGCAGGGGGAGCGGTCGCTCCTACGAGCAGTACTTC | CSSRGSGRSYEQYF | - | TRBD1 | TRBJ2-7 | TRBV7-9
TGTGCCAGCAGTTTCGAACAAGCAACTAATGAAAAACTGTTTTTT | CASSFEQATNEKLFF | few | - | TRBJ1-4 | TRBV6-1
TGTGCCAGCAGTTTCGTCAGTGCCACAGATACGCAGTATTTT | CASSFVSATDTQYF | - | - | TRBJ2-3 | TRBV27
TGTGCCAGCAGGCACCCGGCGGGGGGGCCTTACAATGAGCAGTTCTTC | CASRHPAGGPYNEQFF | once | TRBD2 | TRBJ2-1 | TRBV7-9
TGTGCCTGGAGTGTGAGGATCAATGAGCAGTTCTTC | CAWSVRINEQFF | - | - | TRBJ2-1 | TRBV30
TGCAGCGTTGAAGGGCCCGGGACTAGCGGTACGCAGTATTTT | CSVEGPGTSGTQYF | - | TRBD2 | TRBJ2-3 | TRBV29-1
TGTGCCAGCAGTGAAGCAACAGGGGGGTTCTTC | CASSEATGGFF | - | TRBD1 | TRBJ2-1 | TRBV2
TGTGCCAGCACCCCTAACCCAGGGGGCAGGTACGAGCAGTACTTC | CASTPNPGGRYEQYF | few | TRBD1 | TRBJ2-7 | TRBV11-2
TGTGCCAGCAGCTTTCGCGGGACCTCCTATGGCTACACCTTC | CASSFRGTSYGYTF | - | - | TRBJ1-2 | TRBV5-6
TGTGCCAGCAGCGTCACAGGGAACACTGAAGCTTTCTTT | CASSVTGNTEAFF | - | - | TRBJ1-1 | TRBV6-1
TGCAGCGTTGGGGGGGAGGCGCCCGACTCTGGAAACACCATATATTTT | CSVGGEAPDSGNTIYF | - | - | TRBJ1-3 | TRBV29-1
TGTGCCAGCAGCGCCCGGACTAGCGGGGGAGTGGGTACGCAGTATTTT | CASSARTSGGVGTQYF | - | TRBD2 | TRBJ2-3 | TRBV9
TGTGCCAGCAGCTTACTACAGGGTCGGGGCGGTGAAAAACTGTTTTTT | CASSLLQGRGGEKLFF | - | - | TRBJ1-4 | TRBV7-9
TGTGCCAGCAGTTACAGGGGGAGAGGGACCCAGTACTTC | CASSYRGRGTQYF | once | - | TRBJ2-5 | TRBV6-5
TGTGCCAGCAGTGACTACGGGGACAGGGAAGAGACCCAGTACTTC | CASSDYGDREETQYF | - | TRBD1 | TRBJ2-5 | TRBV6-4
TGCAGCGTTGGGACCGACAGGAGCGAGCAGTACTTC | CSVGTDRSEQYF | few | - | TRBJ2-7 | TRBV29-1
TGTGCCAGCAGCCTGCAAGAGACCCAGTACTTC | CASSLQETQYF | - | - | TRBJ2-5 | TRBV7-2